Given below is one T cell receptor beta chain in context. The target antigen is unknown. This sample was taken from a study of shared clonotypes between healthy human individuals. Study-wide results and caveats: The sole specimen, blood, was sampled, and tissue repertoires likely differ. It was observed that roughly 5.1% of naive CD4 clonotypes were shared across a handful of donors.

From CD4+ cells came CD45RA+ naive and CD45RA-negative memory subsets. The V gene's germline CDR1 is GTSNPN and CDR2 SVGIG (reference sequence). There are 13 residues in the CDR3. V lost 1 base to trimming and J lost 2 bases, with 5 bases between them. The table came from immunoSEQ multiplex PCR; TCRdb's copy has only in-frame clones and leaves some out. The data show under 1,100,000 clones, approximately 76% seen once. The sequence was obtained from a man between 18 and 29 years old in good health. The chain carries TRBV30 and TRBJ2-2; no firm D call. Input material: memory CD4+ T cells sorted from blood. Specified subset: CD45RA-negative fraction. The CDR3: CAWSAVNTGELFF. The CDR3 bases are TGTGCCTGGAGTGCGGTAAACACCGGGGAGCTGTTTTTT. Looking up the rest from reference TRBV30 and TRBJ2-2 gives the full variable domain: SQTIHQWPATLVQPVGSPLSLECTVEGTSNPNLYWYRQAAGRGLQLLFYSVGIGQISSEVPQNLSASRPQDRQFILSSKKLLLSDSGFYLCAWSAVNTGELFFGEGSRLTVL.